One sample yielded the 26 T cell receptor beta chains listed below, sequenced in a study of blood T cell repertoires in COVID-19. The table came from immunoSEQ multiplex PCR; TCRdb's copy has only in-frame clones and leaves some out. The data show about 70,000 clones, 80% to 90% seen once. Sequenced material: peripheral blood. These receptor sequences come from a human donor in a cohort sampled during active COVID-19.

The chain links TRBV6-7 to TRBJ2-6, with TRBD1 matching 10 bases. Being an ORF, TRBV6-7 has a function that is uncertain. V was clipped by 7 bases and J by 0 bases; unmatched bases: 9. The CDR3 extends over 18 amino acids. The CDR3: CASTRTGTGDSGANVLTF. CDR3 bases: TGTGCCAGCACCCGAACAGGGACAGGGGACTCTGGGGCCAACGTCCTGACTTTC.

This sequence joins TRBV6-2 or TRBV6-3 and TRBJ2-1; possibly TRBD1 for D (6 bases). V gave up 0 bases and J gave up 6 bases, with 12 bases separating them. The V gene's germline CDR1 is MNHEY and CDR2 SVGEGT. The CDR3 has 15 amino acids. The CDR3, as DNA: TGTGCCAGCAGTTACTCTCCAGGGGCAAGCAATGAGCAGTTCTTC. Its translation: CASSYSPGASNEQFF.

V usage is TRBV2 and J usage is TRBJ1-1; D gene unclear. The V end was cut by 4 bases, the J end by 2 bases, with 8 bases between. Germline-derived CDR1 and CDR2 are SNHLY and FYNNEI. The CDR3 loop spans 13 amino acids. The CDR3 loop reads CASSGRPNTEAFF. The CDR3 coding sequence is TGTGCCAGCAGTGGGAGGCCTAACACTGAAGCTTTCTTT.

The CDR3 nucleotides are TGTGCCAGCAAGGGGACAGGGGGCGTCAATGAGCAGTTCTTC. Translated, it gives CASKGTGGVNEQFF. The chain employs TRBV11-2 and TRBJ2-1; 12 bases are shared with TRBD1. The germline CDR1 and CDR2 sequences are SGHAT and FQNNGV. CDR3 length: 14 residues. The V segment lost 7 bases and the J segment 6 bases; nucleotides outside the gene matches: 4.

The V and J genes are TRBV5-1 and TRBJ2-7; TRBD1 aligns across 7 bases. V lost 2 bases to trimming and J lost 2 bases; unmatched junction nucleotides: 4. Per germline, CDR1 SGHRS and CDR2 YFSETQ. This CDR3 spans 14 amino acids. DNA for the CDR3: TGCGCCAGCAGCTTCCTGGGACAGACCTACGAGCAGTACTTC. Its translation is CASSFLGQTYEQYF. The whole variable domain, filled in from reference TRBV5-1 and TRBJ2-7, reads KAGVTQTPRYLIKTRGQQVTLSCSPISGHRSVSWYQQTPGQGLQFLFEYFSETQRNKGNFPGRFSGRQFSNSRSEMNVSTLELGDSALYLCASSFLGQTYEQYFGPGTRLTVT.

The chain is built from TRBV6-6 and TRBJ1-2; D gene unclear. Trimming pared 5 bases from V and 2 bases from J, leaving 6 bases between. This CDR3 spans 12 amino acids. The germline V gene encodes CDR1 MNHNY and CDR2 SVGAGI (reference sequence). In DNA form, the CDR3 reads TGTGCCAGCAGTGACGGGAACTATGGCTACACCTTC. Translating it yields CASSDGNYGYTF.

This clone was recorded only once. The chain recombines TRBV18 with TRBJ2-3, with a possible D match to TRBD2 (6 bases). CDR3 length: 13 amino acids. V was clipped by 3 bases and J by 10 bases, with 14 bases between them. The germline gives CDR1 KGHSH, CDR2 LQKENI. The CDR3 loop is CASSPPPGSAQYF. CDR3 DNA sequence: TGTGCCAGCTCACCGCCCCCCGGGAGTGCGCAGTATTTT.

This sequence joins TRBV19 and TRBJ1-3; D is ambiguous. Germline V CDR1 and CDR2: LNHDA, SQIVND (reference sequence). The CDR3 is 14 residues long. Trimming took off 6 bases at V and 0 bases at J, with 9 bases between the two ends. CDR3 loop: CASRVQTSGNTIYF. The DNA for the CDR3 is TGTGCCAGTAGAGTACAGACCTCTGGAAACACCATATATTTT.

The rearrangement links TRBV25-1 to TRBJ2-2, with D perhaps TRBD1 (5 bases). Trimming removed 0 bases at V and 5 bases at J, with 7 bases between. Germline-derived CDR1 and CDR2 are MGHDK and SYGVNS. CDR3 length equals 14 residues. CDR3 nucleotides: TGTGCCAGCAGTGAATATAGGGGTACCGGGGAGCTGTTTTTT. It specifies CASSEYRGTGELFF.

The chain has TRBV7-8 and TRBJ2-7; 9 positions match TRBD1. With 5 bases clipped from V and 3 bases from J, the junction kept 5 bases outside the gene matches. In germline, CDR1 is SGHVS, CDR2 FQNEAQ. CDR3 size: 14 residues. CDR3 sequence reads: CASSPGQGYYEQYF. For the CDR3, the DNA is TGTGCCAGCAGCCCCGGACAGGGGTACTACGAGCAGTACTTC.

The chain uses TRBV2 and TRBJ2-3; 10 bases map to TRBD2. Losses at the gene ends were 0 bases for V and 4 bases for J; bases not matched to a gene: 4. The CDR3 sequence is 16 residues long. Germline loops: CDR1 SNHLY, CDR2 FYNNEI. CDR3 protein: CASSEALAGAPDTQYF. CDR3 nucleotides: TGTGCCAGCAGTGAAGCGCTAGCGGGAGCGCCAGATACGCAGTATTTT.

The chain combines TRBV7-2 with TRBJ2-2; D remains ambiguous. V lost 1 base and J 4 bases, leaving 7 bases between the germline ends. Germline V gives CDR1 SGHTA, CDR2 FQGNSA. The CDR3 runs to 14 residues. This CDR3 is CASSLVSGTGELFF. CDR3 DNA sequence: TGTGCCAGCAGCTTAGTTTCGGGCACCGGGGAGCTGTTTTTT.

The CDR3 loop reads CASSQWTGYEQYF. The CDR3 region has the DNA TGTGCCAGCAGCCAATGGACAGGCTACGAGCAGTACTTC. This chain uses TRBV7-2 with TRBJ2-7; 7 bases agree with TRBD1. With V trimmed by 5 bases and J by 3 bases, 4 bases remained unmatched. CDR1 SGHTA and CDR2 FQGNSA come from the germline V gene. This CDR3 region has 13 residues.

The chain combines TRBV2 with TRBJ1-2; 7 bases agree with TRBD1. Germline CDR1 is SNHLY and CDR2 is FYNNEI. This CDR3 comprises 14 residues. Losses at the gene ends were 3 bases for V and 6 bases for J; bases not matched to a gene: 7. This CDR3 reads CASSDPDRVDGYTF. CDR3 nucleotide sequence: TGTGCCAGCAGTGATCCCGACAGGGTAGATGGCTACACCTTC. Combining the CDR3 with reference TRBV2 and TRBJ1-2 gives the whole variable domain EPEVTQTPSHQVTQMGQEVILRCVPISNHLYFYWYRQILGQKVEFLVSFYNNEISEKSEIFDDQFSVERPDGSNFTLKIRSTKLEDSAMYFCASSDPDRVDGYTFGSGTRLTVV.

The CDR3 protein is CASSPGSLQPQHF. CDR3 nucleotide sequence: TGTGCCAGCAGCCCAGGGTCTCTACAGCCCCAGCATTTT. The chain is built from TRBV13 and TRBJ1-5; D is perhaps TRBD1 (5 bases). From germline, CDR1 is PRHDT and CDR2 FYEKMQ (reference sequence). The V end was cut by 5 bases, the J end by 7 bases, with 12 bases between. CDR3 length: 13 residues.

This chain joins TRBV5-4 and TRBJ1-2; the match to TRBD1 covers 8 bases. Germline CDR1 is SGHNT and CDR2 is YYREEE (reference sequence). The CDR3 is made up of 14 amino acids. V lost 4 bases, J lost 3 bases, and 5 bases stayed unmatched. The CDR3 sequence is CASSPDRGHYGYTF. CDR3 coding DNA: TGTGCCAGCAGCCCTGACAGGGGTCACTATGGCTACACCTTC.

This chain uses TRBV4-1 with TRBJ2-1; TRBD2 aligns across 8 bases. The ends lost 6 bases at V and 8 bases at J; junction bases unmatched: 9. Germline V gene sequence: CDR1 MGHRA, CDR2 YSYEKL. The CDR3 is made up of 14 amino acids. CDR3 DNA sequence: TGCGCCAGCAGGAGGATAGCGGGAAAGGATGAGCAGTTCTTC. Its translation: CASRRIAGKDEQFF.

The chain recombines TRBV5-1 with TRBJ2-5; 8 nucleotides agree with TRBD1. V was pared by 4 bases and J by 7 bases, with 9 bases of the junction left unmatched. The CDR3 runs 14 residues. CDR1 and CDR2 (germline): SGHRS, YFSETQ. This CDR3 is CASSPDRDWVTQYF. The DNA of the CDR3 is TGCGCCAGCAGCCCGGACAGGGATTGGGTGACCCAGTACTTC.

This clone was counted only a few times. This sequence joins TRBV7-6 and TRBJ1-6; 7 bases match TRBD1. From germline, CDR1 is SGHVS and CDR2 FNYEAQ. CDR3 size: 15 residues. Trimming at V came to 1 base and at J to 8 bases, leaving 5 bases not matched to a gene. The chain's CDR3 is CASSLVGTEDSPLHF. CDR3 nucleotides: TGTGCCAGCAGCTTAGTGGGGACAGAAGATTCACCCCTCCACTTT.

The rearrangement joins TRBV5-1 to TRBJ1-3, with 7 nucleotides matching TRBD1. Germline trimming cut 4 bases from V and 4 bases from J; bases unmatched to any gene: 8. This CDR3 contains 15 residues. Germline V CDR1 and CDR2: SGHRS, YFSETQ. CDR3 in amino acids: CASSPVTGEGNTIYF. DNA of the CDR3: TGCGCCAGCAGCCCCGTCACAGGGGAAGGAAACACCATATATTTT.

This rearrangement joins TRBV19 to TRBJ1-6, with D perhaps matching TRBD1 (5 bases). Germline V gives CDR1 LNHDA, CDR2 SQIVND (reference sequence). The CDR3 is 15 amino acids. Trimming pared 2 bases from V and 7 bases from J, leaving 12 bases between. This CDR3 reads CASSISREGNSPLHF. DNA of the CDR3: TGTGCCAGTAGTATATCCAGGGAAGGCAATTCACCCCTCCACTTT.

V is TRBV19 and J is TRBJ1-1, with D hard to call. V was pared by 3 bases and J by 3 bases, with 5 bases between. Looked up from germline, CDR1 is LNHDA and CDR2 is SQIVND (reference sequence). There are 12 residues in the CDR3. The CDR3 loop is CASSMRDTEAFF. The CDR3 DNA reads as TGTGCCAGTAGTATGCGAGACACTGAAGCTTTCTTT.

This clone was counted a single time. The genes are TRBV29-1 and TRBJ1-2; D is perhaps TRBD1 (6 bases). CDR1 and CDR2 from the germline V gene are SQVTM and ANQGSEA. V was pared by 6 bases and J by 8 bases, with 10 bases between. The CDR3 runs to 10 residues. The chain's CDR3 is CSVDRSGYTF. CDR3 sequence (DNA): TGCAGCGTGGACAGATCCGGCTACACCTTC.

The chain employs TRBV6-5 and TRBJ1-5; 7 nucleotides agree with TRBD1. Germline V gene sequence: CDR1 MNHEY, CDR2 SVGAGI. The CDR3 covers 14 residues. V trimming: 6 bases; J trimming: 4 bases; junction bases outside the gene matches: 6. DNA of the CDR3: TGTGCCAGCAGATCCGGGACAGCGAATCAGCCCCAGCATTTT. It specifies CASRSGTANQPQHF.

The J gene is TRBJ1-6, the V gene TRBV14; D possibly corresponds to TRBD1 (6 bases). Between the trimmed V and J ends, which lost 4 bases and 6 bases, there was a span of 10 bases. The CDR3 totals 14 residues. The germline V gene encodes CDR1 SGHDN and CDR2 FVKESK. The CDR3 loop reads CASSRGGLNSPLHF. As DNA, the CDR3 is TGTGCCAGCAGCCGCGGGGGGCTTAATTCACCCCTCCACTTT.

The chain is built from TRBV23-1 and TRBJ2-5; 12 nucleotides match TRBD2. TRBV23-1 is placed among ORFs of uncertain function. With 3 bases clipped from V and 3 bases from J, the junction kept 2 bases outside the gene matches. This CDR3 spans 15 amino acids. The CDR3 is CASSHRLAGEETQYF. The CDR3 region has the DNA TGCGCCAGCAGTCATCGACTAGCGGGAGAAGAGACCCAGTACTTC.